A selection of T cell receptor beta chains follows, all from one sample in a study of radiotherapy plus CTLA-4 blockade in lung cancer. Profiled with immunoSEQ multiplex PCR; TCRdb holds only in-frame clones, not every one. The sample includes 90,000 to 95,000 clones, about 83% of them seen just once. Sample: peripheral blood, taken from a patient treated with radiotherapy plus ipilimumab. The receptors were gathered from a human donor with non-small cell lung cancer who had stable disease on radiotherapy plus ipilimumab. The CDR3 runs from the conserved cysteine through the conserved F or W. The D gene is left open where the match is weak.

V: TRBV5-1
D: NA
J: TRBJ1-2
CDR3: CASSLGDGQFYGYTF

V: TRBV27
D: NA
J: TRBJ1-1
CDR3: CASSFKPPGATEAFF

V: TRBV21-1
D: NA
J: TRBJ2-7
CDR3: CAPSDLGDRDRGEEQYF

V: TRBV27
D: NA
J: TRBJ1-3
CDR3: CASSLAGLSGNTIYF

V: TRBV30
D: NA
J: TRBJ1-5
CDR3: CAWSVQGQPQHF

V: TRBV6-5
D: NA
J: TRBJ2-5
CDR3: CASSYSEITDAYF

V: TRBV18
D: TRBD1
J: TRBJ1-2
CDR3: CASSPRQGEGYTF

V: TRBV28
D: NA
J: TRBJ1-5
CDR3: CASSPPGTRNQPQHF

V: TRBV7-9
D: NA
J: TRBJ1-1
CDR3: CASSLGQSMNTEAFF

V: TRBV11-1
D: NA
J: TRBJ1-3
CDR3: CASSSGISGNTIYF

V: TRBV4-2
D: NA
J: TRBJ2-2
CDR3: CASSPRGAPNTGELFF

V: TRBV6-5
D: NA
J: TRBJ1-1
CDR3: CASSYQNTEAFF

V: TRBV2
D: TRBD2
J: TRBJ2-5
CDR3: CASSETAGGPLKTQYF

V: TRBV7-3
D: TRBD1
J: TRBJ2-1
CDR3: CASKHISPTLDRAYNEQFF

V: TRBV9
D: NA
J: TRBJ1-2
CDR3: CASSTRETNYGYTF

V: TRBV2
D: NA
J: TRBJ1-4
CDR3: CASRAQESTNEKLFF

V: TRBV4-2
D: TRBD2
J: TRBJ2-6
CDR3: CASSPPTTSAGNVLTF

V: TRBV11-2
D: TRBD1
J: TRBJ1-2
CDR3: CASSRTGDYGYTF

V: TRBV6-5
D: TRBD2
J: TRBJ2-5
CDR3: CASSYPLAGKQETQYF

V: TRBV18
D: NA
J: TRBJ2-4
CDR3: CASSPQGTLAKNIQYF

V: TRBV5-4
D: TRBD1
J: TRBJ1-6
CDR3: CASSLEGGQRTNSPLHF

V: TRBV4-2
D: TRBD1
J: TRBJ1-2
CDR3: CASSQDIGGTGLDYGYTF

V: TRBV28
D: TRBD1
J: TRBJ2-1
CDR3: CASTLRGQGSNEQFF

V: TRBV7-9
D: NA
J: TRBJ1-5
CDR3: CASSGGRGGQPQHF

V: TRBV7-2
D: TRBD1
J: TRBJ2-7
CDR3: CASSLVRTGPTYEQYF

V: TRBV6-1
D: TRBD1
J: TRBJ1-1
CDR3: CASSEAGGQGTEAFF

V: TRBV30
D: NA
J: TRBJ1-3
CDR3: CAWSSFGNTIYF

V: TRBV29-1
D: NA
J: TRBJ2-1
CDR3: CSVDPLASTGDEQFF

V: TRBV30
D: TRBD1
J: TRBJ2-7
CDR3: CAWSVGQGRYEQYF

V: TRBV7-3
D: NA
J: TRBJ2-2
CDR3: CASSLSSGNTGELFF

V: TRBV28
D: NA
J: TRBJ1-4
CDR3: CASTLTATNEKLFF

V: TRBV9
D: NA
J: TRBJ2-6
CDR3: CASSGRGANVLTF

V: TRBV5-6
D: NA
J: TRBJ2-3
CDR3: CASSSGLTDTQYF

V: TRBV7-2
D: NA
J: TRBJ2-6
CDR3: CASSFPRSGANVLTF

V: TRBV6-1
D: NA
J: TRBJ2-5
CDR3: CASSQLKETQYF

V: TRBV2
D: NA
J: TRBJ1-5
CDR3: CACRGGAVNQPQHF

V: TRBV5-1
D: NA
J: TRBJ1-3
CDR3: CASSPRAGSGNTIYF

V: TRBV13
D: TRBD1
J: TRBJ2-7
CDR3: CASSAGDRDLYEQYF

V: TRBV19
D: TRBD2
J: TRBJ2-7
CDR3: CASSIRERGYEQYF

V: TRBV28
D: TRBD2
J: TRBJ2-7
CDR3: CASSGGAAGGAYEQYF

V: TRBV15
D: NA
J: TRBJ2-7
CDR3: CAIRDPPYEQYF